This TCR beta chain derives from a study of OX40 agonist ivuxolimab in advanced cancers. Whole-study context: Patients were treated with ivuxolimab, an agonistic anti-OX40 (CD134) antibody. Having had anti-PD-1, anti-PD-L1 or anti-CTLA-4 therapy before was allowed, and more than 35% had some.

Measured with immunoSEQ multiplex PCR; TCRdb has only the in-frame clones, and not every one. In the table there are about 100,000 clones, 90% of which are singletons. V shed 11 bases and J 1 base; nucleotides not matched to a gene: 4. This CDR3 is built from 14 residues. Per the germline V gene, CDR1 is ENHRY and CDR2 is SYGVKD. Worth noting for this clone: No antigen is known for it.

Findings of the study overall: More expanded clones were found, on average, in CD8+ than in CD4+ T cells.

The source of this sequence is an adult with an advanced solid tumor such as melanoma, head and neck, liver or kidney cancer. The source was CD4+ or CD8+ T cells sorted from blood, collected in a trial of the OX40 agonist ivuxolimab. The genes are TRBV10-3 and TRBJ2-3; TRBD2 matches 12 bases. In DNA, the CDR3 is TGTGCCTCTAGCGGGAGGGACGGCACAGATACGCAGTATTTT. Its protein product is CASSGRDGTDTQYF.